These T cell receptor beta chains were read from a single sample in a study of blood T cell repertoires in COVID-19. The table came from immunoSEQ multiplex PCR; TCRdb's copy has only in-frame clones and leaves some out. The sample lists around 250,000 clones; approximately 79% were seen once. Sequencing was carried out using PBMCs or T cells enriched from blood (not recorded which). The receptors shown here come from a man aged 25 to 40 with acute COVID-19. The CDR3 runs from the conserved cysteine through the conserved F or W. Each record gives: J gene, V gene, clone size, D gene, CDR3 protein, CDR3 DNA. A D gene is named only where the DNA matches it firmly. The listing skips clone size in some rows; elsewhere it reads once, few, many or a size class.

j_gene: TRBJ1-5
v_gene: TRBV7-9
abundance: -
d_gene: -
CDR3aa: CASSLAGQGSQPQHF
CDR3nt: TGTGCCAGCAGCTTAGCAGGGCAGGGCTCTCAGCCCCAGCATTTT

j_gene: TRBJ2-3
v_gene: TRBV7-2
abundance: once
d_gene: TRBD2
CDR3aa: CASSLALAGASTDTQYF
CDR3nt: TGTGCCAGCAGCTTAGCTCTAGCGGGGGCCAGCACAGATACGCAGTATTTT

j_gene: TRBJ2-2
v_gene: TRBV2
abundance: -
d_gene: TRBD2
CDR3aa: CASIGTRGTGELFF
CDR3nt: TGTGCCAGCATAGGGACTAGGGGTACCGGGGAGCTGTTTTTT

j_gene: TRBJ1-1
v_gene: TRBV19
abundance: -
d_gene: TRBD1
CDR3aa: CASNRRTGEVGDTEAFF
CDR3nt: TGTGCCAGTAACCGGAGGACAGGGGAGGTAGGGGACACTGAAGCTTTCTTT

j_gene: TRBJ1-1
v_gene: TRBV19
abundance: -
d_gene: TRBD1
CDR3aa: CASSIGQGPRAFF
CDR3nt: TGTGCCAGTAGTATAGGACAGGGCCCGCGGGCTTTCTTT

j_gene: TRBJ1-1
v_gene: TRBV3-1/TRBV3-2
abundance: -
d_gene: TRBD1
CDR3aa: CASAPRGRAGNRIRTEAFF
CDR3nt: TGTGCCAGTGCCCCCAGGGGGCGCGCGGGTAATAGGATTAGGACTGAAGCTTTCTTT

j_gene: TRBJ2-5
v_gene: TRBV9
abundance: -
d_gene: -
CDR3aa: CASGTGTHQETQYF
CDR3nt: TGTGCCAGCGGGACCGGGACACACCAAGAGACCCAGTACTTC

j_gene: TRBJ2-3
v_gene: TRBV5-5
abundance: -
d_gene: -
CDR3aa: CASSPAGGLSTDTQYF
CDR3nt: TGTGCCAGCAGCCCCGCCGGGGGACTTAGCACAGATACGCAGTATTTT

j_gene: TRBJ2-3
v_gene: TRBV6-5
abundance: -
d_gene: -
CDR3aa: CASSFIFTDTQYF
CDR3nt: TGTGCCAGCAGTTTTATTTTCACAGATACGCAGTATTTT

j_gene: TRBJ2-2
v_gene: TRBV7-7
abundance: -
d_gene: -
CDR3aa: CASSKQGGANTGELFF
CDR3nt: TGTGCCAGCAGCAAACAGGGTGGAGCGAACACCGGGGAGCTGTTTTTT